One sample yielded the 19 T cell receptor beta chains listed below, sequenced in a study of blood T cell repertoires in COVID-19. Measured with immunoSEQ multiplex PCR; TCRdb has only the in-frame clones, and not every one. The sample holds 40,000 to 60,000 clones, about 85% seen once. Sequencing was carried out using peripheral blood. The receptors come from a woman aged 55-69 years with acute or convalescent COVID-19.

V usage is TRBV9 and J usage is TRBJ2-2; D is uncertain. CDR3 size: 14 residues. Germline CDR1 is SGDLS and CDR2 is YYNGEE. Trimming cost V 6 bases and J 0 bases, with 9 bases left between them. As DNA, the CDR3 is TGTGCCAGCACCACCCAGGCGAACACCGGGGAGCTGTTTTTT. Amino acid sequence: CASTTQANTGELFF.

V is TRBV3-1 (or the pseudogene TRBV3-2) and J is TRBJ2-1, with 10 bases matching TRBD2. Germline trimming cut 0 bases from V and 0 bases from J; bases unmatched to any gene: 5. The CDR3 runs to 18 residues. CDR1 and CDR2 from the germline V gene are LGHDT and YNNKEL (reference sequence). Here the CDR3 reads CASSQDPPSGSSYNEQFF. The CDR3 nucleotides read TGTGCCAGCAGCCAAGATCCCCCTAGCGGGAGCTCCTACAATGAGCAGTTCTTC.

V and J are TRBV18 and TRBJ2-2; D uncertain. V lost 4 bases to trimming and J lost 1 base, with 16 bases between them. The CDR3 is 17 amino acids. Germline V gene lookup returns CDR1 KGHSH and CDR2 LQKENI. The CDR3 sequence: CASSLQPRAVNTGELFF. In DNA form, the CDR3 reads TGTGCCAGCTCACTTCAGCCCCGCGCGGTGAACACCGGGGAGCTGTTTTTT.

The chain couples TRBV27 to TRBJ2-1; the match to TRBD2 covers 11 bases. The V segment lost 5 bases and the J segment 4 bases; nucleotides outside the gene matches: 7. Germline-derived CDR1 and CDR2 are MNHEY and SMNVEV (reference sequence). The CDR3 covers 16 residues. Here the CDR3 DNA reads TGTGCCAGCAGTACATTAGCGGGAGGGCCTTACAATGAGCAGTTCTTC. Protein sequence: CASSTLAGGPYNEQFF.

The J gene is TRBJ2-7, the V gene TRBV7-6; possibly TRBD2 for D (5 bases). The CDR3 length is 14 residues. Germline V gene lookup returns CDR1 SGHVS and CDR2 FNYEAQ. Trimming pared 6 bases from V and 4 bases from J, leaving 16 bases between. This CDR3 reads CASSTGSQFYEQYF. CDR3 sequence (DNA): TGTGCCAGCAGTACGGGATCTCAATTTTACGAGCAGTACTTC.

V is TRBV3-1 (or the pseudogene TRBV3-2) and J is TRBJ2-5, with 11 bases matching TRBD2. Germline CDR1 reads LGHDT; CDR2 reads YNNKEL (reference sequence). The CDR3 runs to 14 residues. V trimming: 6 bases; J trimming: 4 bases; junction bases outside the gene matches: 4. The CDR3 loop is CASSNSGGGETQYF. The CDR3 region has the DNA TGTGCCAGCAGTAATAGCGGGGGGGGAGAGACCCAGTACTTC.

The genes are TRBV6-2 or TRBV6-3 and TRBJ2-3, with TRBD2 identical over 10 bases. There are 16 residues in the CDR3. The V gene's germline CDR1 is MNHEY and CDR2 SVGEGT. After removal of 4 bases from V and 2 bases from J, the junction contained 6 bases not matched to a gene. CDR3 nucleotides: TGTGCCAGCAGTTGGGGGGGGACTAGCGTCACAGATACGCAGTATTTT. Its translation is CASSWGGTSVTDTQYF.

V gene TRBV7-9 combines with J gene TRBJ1-1, with D perhaps matching TRBD1 (5 bases). Germline V lookup: CDR1 SEHNR, CDR2 FQNEAQ (reference sequence). This CDR3 contains 17 residues. Trimming took off 7 bases at V and 5 bases at J, with 26 bases between the two ends. CDR3 DNA sequence: TGTGCCAGCACCAAAGAAATGTGGTCAGGGCCGAGGACTGAAGCTTTCTTT. Its translation is CASTKEMWSGPRTEAFF.

The chain employs TRBV7-8 and TRBJ2-3; TRBD2 matches 14 bases. Germline-derived CDR1 and CDR2 are SGHVS and FQNEAQ. Germline trimming cut 0 bases from V and 5 bases from J; bases unmatched to any gene: 16. CDR3 length: 21 residues. The CDR3 loop is CASSLALSGLAGGGSRDTQYF. In DNA, the CDR3 is TGTGCCAGCAGCTTAGCTCTGTCCGGACTAGCGGGAGGTGGGTCGAGAGATACGCAGTATTTT.

The count of this clone is one. The chain joins TRBV4-1 to TRBJ1-3, with D tentatively TRBD1 (5 bases). CDR1 and CDR2 (germline): MGHRA, YSYEKL. The V end was cut by 1 base, the J end by 5 bases, with 12 bases between. The CDR3 runs 15 residues. DNA for the CDR3: TGCGCCAGCAGCCAAGCTTGGCAGGGAAGAAACACCATATATTTT. Translated, it gives CASSQAWQGRNTIYF.

This clone was observed once. The chain couples TRBV12-3 or TRBV12-4 to TRBJ1-1; 8 bases line up with TRBD1. The CDR3 consists of 13 residues. With 6 bases clipped from V and 5 bases from J, the junction kept 5 bases outside the gene matches. This CDR3 reads CASRRTGTTEAFF. The CDR3 DNA reads as TGTGCCAGCAGGAGGACAGGGACGACTGAAGCTTTCTTT.

The rearrangement links TRBV6-5 to TRBJ1-1; weak D call: TRBD1 (5 bases). The V and J ends lost 9 bases and 0 bases respectively, with 11 bases between them. The CDR3 extends over 13 amino acids. The germline V gene encodes CDR1 MNHEY and CDR2 SVGAGI. CDR3 loop: CASGFRVNTEAFF. As DNA, the CDR3 is TGTGCCAGTGGATTCAGGGTGAACACTGAAGCTTTCTTT.

V usage is TRBV5-1 and J usage is TRBJ1-2; D is unclear. CDR3 length: 14 residues. Between the trimmed V and J ends, which lost 2 bases and 2 bases, there was a span of 10 bases. CDR1 and CDR2 (germline): SGHRS, YFSETQ. CDR3 bases: TGCGCCAGCAGCTTTCGAGACACAAACTATGGCTACACCTTC. It codes for CASSFRDTNYGYTF.

The chain couples TRBV14 to TRBJ2-1, with 14 bases matching TRBD2. After removal of 4 bases from V and 6 bases from J, the junction contained 5 bases not matched to a gene. CDR3 size: 16 residues. Per the germline V gene, CDR1 is SGHDN and CDR2 is FVKESK. CDR3 DNA sequence: TGTGCCAGCAGCCTGACTAGCGGGGGGGCCGGCAATGAGCAGTTCTTC. It yields the protein CASSLTSGGAGNEQFF.

The chain recombines TRBV18 with TRBJ2-2; D is possibly TRBD1 (5 bases). Looked up from germline, CDR1 is KGHSH and CDR2 is LQKENI. V lost 1 base and J lost 3, with 9 bases in between. The CDR3 is 15 residues long. CDR3 sequence: CASSPLGRDTGELFF. In DNA form, the CDR3 reads TGTGCCAGCTCACCACTTGGCAGGGACACCGGGGAGCTGTTTTTT.

The V and J genes are TRBV5-1 and TRBJ1-4, with 7 bases that match TRBD1. Trimming cost V 4 bases and J 3 bases; bases outside gene matches: 3. The CDR3 is made up of 14 amino acids. The germline gives CDR1 SGHRS, CDR2 YFSETQ. CDR3 in DNA: TGCGCCAGCAGCGTACAGGGGTCTAATGAAAAACTGTTTTTT. Its translation: CASSVQGSNEKLFF.

This sequence joins TRBV7-9 and TRBJ2-7; TRBD2 matches 11 bases. CDR1 and CDR2 from the germline V gene are SEHNR and FQNEAQ (reference sequence). J gave up 5 bases and V 9 bases, and 12 bases lay outside the gene matches. The CDR3 loop spans 15 amino acids. The CDR3 DNA reads as TGTGCCAGTAGACTAGCGGGGACCTCCGGTGACGAGCAGTACTTC. It yields the protein CASRLAGTSGDEQYF. Together with reference TRBV7-9 and TRBJ2-7, the CDR3 gives the full variable domain: DTGVSQNPRHKITKRGQNVTFRCDPISEHNRLYWYRQTLGQGPEFLTYFQNEAQLEKSRLLSDRFSAERPKGSFSTLEIQRTEQGDSAMYLCASRLAGTSGDEQYFGPGTRLTVT.

The count of this clone is one. This sequence joins TRBV27 and TRBJ2-3, with D possibly matching TRBD2 (6 bases). Per germline, CDR1 MNHEY and CDR2 SMNVEV (reference sequence). This CDR3 comprises 15 residues. V lost 2 bases and J lost 0, with 9 bases in between. The CDR3 is CASSLAGRSTDTQYF. For the CDR3, the DNA is TGTGCCAGCAGTTTAGCGGGACGTAGCACAGATACGCAGTATTTT.

The CDR3: CAWSQGDTEAFF. CDR3 coding DNA: TGTGCCTGGAGTCAGGGTGATACTGAAGCTTTCTTT. The rearrangement uses TRBV30 and TRBJ1-1, with D tentatively TRBD1 (5 bases). Trimming cost V 2 bases and J 5 bases, with 9 bases left between them. Per germline, CDR1 GTSNPN and CDR2 SVGIG (reference sequence). The CDR3 is 12 amino acids.